The 8 T cell receptor beta chains reported below all come from one sample, sequenced in a study of blood T cell repertoires in COVID-19. Method: immunoSEQ multiplex PCR; TCRdb's copy keeps in-frame clones and lacks some. The sample carries about 200,000 clones, 80% recorded once. Input material: PBMCs or T cells enriched from blood (not recorded which). The source is a woman between 40 and 55 years old with acute COVID-19.

The rearrangement uses TRBV28 and TRBJ2-7; the D gene is possibly TRBD1 (5 bases). Germline V lookup: CDR1 MDHEN, CDR2 SYDVKM. Deletions cut 3 bases from V and 9 bases from J, with 18 bases between. This CDR3 is 14 amino acids long. CDR3: CASSFQGGLRGQYF. In DNA, the CDR3 is TGTGCCAGCAGTTTCCAGGGCGGTCTACGAGGGCAGTACTTC.

The CDR3 here is CASSWTSGGQGEQYF. The CDR3 DNA sequence: TGTGCCAGCAGCTGGACTAGCGGGGGGCAGGGCGAGCAGTACTTC. V usage is TRBV5-4 and J usage is TRBJ2-7, with 14 bases identical to TRBD2. V was clipped by 3 bases and J by 6 bases; unmatched bases: 5. The CDR3 consists of 15 residues. CDR1 SGHNT and CDR2 YYREEE come from the germline V gene (reference sequence).

This chain joins TRBV2 and TRBJ2-7; tentative D call: TRBD1 (6 bases). The CDR3 runs 13 residues. Trimming pared 6 bases from V and 1 base from J, leaving 10 bases between. CDR1 and CDR2 from the germline V gene are SNHLY and FYNNEI. This chain's CDR3 is CASSWDTSYEQYF. Here the CDR3 DNA reads TGTGCCAGCAGCTGGGACACTTCCTACGAGCAGTACTTC.

The chain is built from TRBV2 and TRBJ1-5, with D possibly being TRBD1 (5 bases). Germline V CDR1 and CDR2: SNHLY, FYNNEI. Between the trimmed V and J ends, which lost 7 bases and 7 bases, there was a span of 14 bases. The CDR3 sequence is 13 residues long. The CDR3 is CASMAPGGQPQHF. Here the CDR3 DNA reads TGTGCCAGCATGGCGCCGGGGGGGCAGCCCCAGCATTTT.

This clone came up once. The chain couples TRBV5-4 to TRBJ1-2; D may be TRBD1 (5 bases). This CDR3 is built from 12 residues. Germline V lookup: CDR1 SGHNT, CDR2 YYREEE (reference sequence). Deletions cut 0 bases from V and 8 bases from J, with 8 bases between. The CDR3 DNA reads as TGTGCCAGCAGCTTGGAAGACAGAGGCTACACCTTC. Its protein product is CASSLEDRGYTF.

The chain carries TRBV29-1 and TRBJ1-2, with 7 bases that match TRBD1. Germline-derived CDR1 and CDR2 are SQVTM and ANQGSEA. Trimming took 2 bases from V and 2 from J; bases not matched to a gene: 14. There are 17 residues in the CDR3. In DNA form, the CDR3 reads TGCAGCGTTGAACCAAGACAGGGATCTTCTACGAACTATGGCTACACCTTC. Residues: CSVEPRQGSSTNYGYTF.

The V gene is TRBV24-1, the J gene TRBJ1-1, with unresolved D. The CDR3 is 14 residues long. Per germline, CDR1 KGHDR and CDR2 SFDVKD. Trimming stripped 6 bases from V and 4 bases from J, with 14 bases between. CDR3 bases: TGTGCCACCAGTCTTCTCCGGACTTCCACTGAAGCTTTCTTT. Its translation is CATSLLRTSTEAFF.

This clone has a single count. The chain recombines TRBV5-4 with TRBJ1-4; D is unresolved. V lost 4 bases, J lost 2 bases, and 9 bases lay in between. Germline-derived CDR1 and CDR2 are SGHNT and YYREEE (reference sequence). The CDR3 totals 14 residues. This CDR3 reads CASSPTATNEKLFF. CDR3 coding DNA: TGTGCCAGCAGCCCCACAGCTACTAATGAAAAACTGTTTTTT.